This T cell receptor (beta chain) was captured by sequencing in a study of CD8 T cell repertoires and HIV-1 epitope variants. Study as a whole: Each of Twenty-five Gag and Nef epitope peptides stimulated a separate culture.

This clone is termed medium-sized (0.01 to 0.1%). Its specificity is unknown. V shed 1 base, J shed 3 bases, and the junction held 4 bases outside the gene matches. Germline CDR1 reads SEHNR; CDR2 reads FQNEAQ (reference sequence). CDR3 size: 15 residues. Sequencing of TCR beta CDR3 used immunoSEQ survey depth. Some clones are missing from TCRdb's copy, which holds only in-frame ones; the method was immunoSEQ multiplex PCR. The sample has about 5,100 clones; 60% to 70% are singletons. Study-level points and caveats: Roughly nine antigen-specific TCR beta clonotypes were found; roughly six seemed cross-reactive to variants.

This sequence originates from a male donor with HIV. The sample comprised cultured CD8+ T cells derived from PBMCs. The genes are TRBV7-9 and TRBJ2-7; TRBD1 matches at 9 bases. The CDR3 sequence is CASSLVPDRGYEQYF. In nucleotides, the CDR3 is TGTGCCAGCAGCTTAGTCCCGGACAGGGGCTACGAGCAGTACTTC. The full variable domain, with the rest looked up from reference TRBV7-9 and TRBJ2-7, is DTGVSQNPRHKITKRGQNVTFRCDPISEHNRLYWYRQTLGQGPEFLTYFQNEAQLEKSRLLSDRFSAERPKGSFSTLEIQRTEQGDSAMYLCASSLVPDRGYEQYFGPGTRLTVT.